This entry lists 15 T cell receptor beta chains sequenced from one sample in a study of blood T cell repertoires in COVID-19. Using immunoSEQ multiplex PCR, the repertoire was profiled, and TCRdb retains in-frame clones only, with some absent. Here the sample spans roughly 200,000 clones, around nine tenths being singletons. Sequencing was done on a sample of peripheral blood. These receptors all come from a man aged 55-75 years with active or convalescent COVID-19.

The V call is TRBV28, the J call TRBJ2-7, with D possibly being TRBD2 (6 bases). Germline V gives CDR1 MDHEN, CDR2 SYDVKM. The CDR3 spans 15 residues. V was cut by 4 bases and J by 2 bases, with 15 bases left in between. In DNA form, the CDR3 reads TGTGCCAGCAGTTCATGGGACTTGAACCCCTACGAGCAGTACTTC. Its translation is CASSSWDLNPYEQYF.

The chain has TRBV27 and TRBJ2-7, with TRBD1 as a possible D gene (6 bases). Trimming removed 6 bases from V and 4 bases from J, with 10 bases in between. The CDR3 runs 12 residues. The V gene's germline CDR1 is MNHEY and CDR2 SMNVEV (reference sequence). The CDR3 reads CASSPQGYEQYF. Written as DNA, the CDR3 is TGTGCCAGCAGCCCTCAGGGGTACGAGCAGTACTTC.

The chain carries TRBV11-2 and TRBJ2-1, with D perhaps TRBD1 (6 bases). The germline gives CDR1 SGHAT, CDR2 FQNNGV. V dropped 6 bases and J dropped 5 bases, with 17 bases sitting between them. The CDR3 sequence is 15 residues long. The CDR3 bases are TGTGCCAGCAGGTACTGGGGGCGGAACAACAATGAGCAGTTCTTC. It translates to CASRYWGRNNNEQFF.

The chain couples TRBV28 to TRBJ2-7; TRBD2 agrees at 14 bases. After removal of 5 bases from V and 5 bases from J, the junction contained 2 bases not matched to a gene. CDR1 and CDR2 (germline): MDHEN, SYDVKM. The CDR3 has 14 amino acids. The CDR3, as DNA: TGTGCCAGCAGTCTGGGACTAGCGGGGGACGAGCAGTACTTC. Its protein is CASSLGLAGDEQYF. Full variable domain (outside the CDR3, taken from reference TRBV28 and TRBJ2-7): DVKVTQSSRYLVKRTGEKVFLECVQDMDHENMFWYRQDPGLGLRLIYFSYDVKMKEKGDIPEGYSVSREKKERFSLILESASTNQTSMYLCASSLGLAGDEQYFGPGTRLTVT.

The chain uses TRBV3-1 (or the pseudogene TRBV3-2) and TRBJ1-2; 8 bases agree with TRBD1. The V and J ends lost 3 bases and 7 bases, in that order; junction bases with no gene match: 7. The CDR3 extends over 14 amino acids. Germline V gene data show CDR1 as LGHDT and CDR2 as YNNKEL (reference sequence). The CDR3 bases are TGTGCCAGCAGCCATGTGGGACAGGAGGGTGGCTACACCTTC. Translation: CASSHVGQEGGYTF.

This clone was recorded once. This chain links TRBV5-1 with TRBJ1-1; tentatively, D is TRBD1 (5 bases). This CDR3 spans 13 amino acids. The germline V gene has CDR1 SGHRS and CDR2 YFSETQ. V lost 6 bases and J lost 2, with 11 bases in between. Written as DNA, the CDR3 is TGCGCCAGCAAACAACAGGAAAACACTGAAGCTTTCTTT. It translates to CASKQQENTEAFF.

CDR3 bases: TGTGCCAGCAGCTTGGAGGGGGAGAGCGGAAACACCATATATTTT. Protein product: CASSLEGESGNTIYF. The gene calls are TRBV5-8 and TRBJ1-3; D may be TRBD1 (6 bases). The CDR3 runs to 15 residues. The V gene lost 0 bases and the J gene lost 4 bases, with 11 bases spanning the gap. The germline V gene has CDR1 SGHTS and CDR2 YDEGEE.

The J gene is TRBJ1-6, the V gene TRBV6-5, with 7 bases matching TRBD1. The CDR3 sequence is 14 residues long. Germline loops: CDR1 MNHEY, CDR2 SVGAGI. Unmatched junction bases numbered 2, after V lost 4 bases and J lost 5 bases. CDR3 amino acids: CASSWDRDNSPLHF. In DNA form, the CDR3 reads TGTGCCAGCAGTTGGGACAGAGATAATTCACCCCTCCACTTT.

This chain joins TRBV24-1 and TRBJ2-3; maybe TRBD2 (5 bases). The CDR3 covers 14 residues. Germline loops: CDR1 KGHDR, CDR2 SFDVKD. Trimming removed 4 bases from V and 3 bases from J, with 10 bases in between. Here the CDR3 DNA reads TGTGCCACCAGTGACCGGACTGTAACAGATACGCAGTATTTT. Translation gives CATSDRTVTDTQYF.

V usage is TRBV11-1 and J usage is TRBJ2-7, with D possibly being TRBD2 (5 bases). The CDR3 is 12 amino acids. Germline values: CDR1 SGHAT, CDR2 FQDESV (reference sequence). Between the trimmed V and J ends, which lost 3 bases and 5 bases, there was a span of 8 bases. The CDR3 is CASSLRDNEQYF. The CDR3 nucleotides read TGTGCCAGCAGCTTGAGGGATAACGAGCAGTACTTC.

The chain is built from TRBV6-1 and TRBJ1-2; no reliable D call. The CDR3 has 15 residues. Between the trimmed V and J ends, which lost 3 bases and 1 base, there was a span of 12 bases. CDR1 is MNHNS, CDR2 SASEGT, per germline. This chain's CDR3 is CASSDRPAVNYGYTF. In DNA, the CDR3 is TGTGCCAGCAGTGATCGACCGGCGGTTAACTATGGCTACACCTTC.

CDR3 coding DNA: TGTGCCAGCAGCCAGAAACACAGGGGTGGAGAGACCCAGTACTTC. Translation gives CASSQKHRGGETQYF. This chain links TRBV4-2 with TRBJ2-5; 7 nucleotides line up with TRBD1. V dropped 3 bases and J dropped 4; count of bases not matched to a gene: 8. Germline CDR1 reads LGHNA; CDR2 reads YNFKEQ. The length of the CDR3 is 15 residues.

The gene calls are TRBV6-5 and TRBJ1-6; no clear D gene. This CDR3 spans 15 amino acids. CDR1 and CDR2 (germline): MNHEY, SVGAGI. V shed 3 bases and J shed 7 bases, with 13 bases lying between them. Written as DNA, the CDR3 is TGTGCCAGCAGTTATGCTAAGTCCGGGAATTCACCCCTCCACTTT. Translated, it gives CASSYAKSGNSPLHF.

This clone was seen just once. The CDR3 sequence: CASSQVARTGGDTQYF. The CDR3 coding sequence is TGCGCCAGCAGCCAAGTAGCACGGACAGGGGGAGATACGCAGTATTTT. This sequence joins TRBV4-1 and TRBJ2-3; TRBD1 aligns across 10 bases. Germline V gives CDR1 MGHRA, CDR2 YSYEKL. V trimming: 1 base; J trimming: 5 bases; junction bases outside the gene matches: 6. The CDR3 length is 16 residues.

The chain employs TRBV30 and TRBJ1-1; 7 bases fit TRBD1. V lost 2 bases and J lost 3; bases outside the gene matches: 3. Germline CDR1 is GTSNPN and CDR2 is SVGIG (reference sequence). The CDR3 has 13 residues. The CDR3 coding sequence is TGTGCCTGGAGTCAAACAGGGGACACTGAAGCTTTCTTT. Its protein product is CAWSQTGDTEAFF.